This T cell receptor (beta chain) was obtained from a study of cytomegalovirus exposure and HLA in healthy donors. Overall study findings and caveats: What a later analysis reportedly showed was that an Asian-associated ancestry cluster had fewer N-insertions than the approximately 670-donor mean. Later work found most CMV-associated TCR beta chains apparently HLA-restricted. The study recorded 150 to 200 TCR beta chains that were cytomegalovirus-associated. Some V segments, TRBV6-2 and TRBV6-3 among them, were indistinguishable and were therefore excluded.

Researchers ran the PCR with 60 Vbeta and 13 Jbeta primers. Assay used: immunoSEQ multiplex PCR; TCRdb lists only in-frame clones, some missing. The specimen's table records more than 100,000 clones. Trimming pared 1 base from V and 4 bases from J, leaving 13 bases between. Germline V gives CDR1 MNHNS, CDR2 SASEGT. The CDR3 has 15 amino acids. In regard to this clone: Antigen specificity is unknown.

This TCR derives from a woman in her thirties or forties in good health and CMV-seronegative. The sample comprised PBMCs. The chain joins TRBV6-1 to TRBJ2-5; D unclear. The CDR3 DNA sequence: TGTGCCAGCAGTGAAGTTCTACGTCCTTCAGAGACCCAGTACTTC. Translating gives CASSEVLRPSETQYF.